The rows below give T cell receptor beta chains drawn from one sample of a study of response to subunit inactivated influenza vaccine. TCRdb analysed the RT-PCR reads with MiXCR anew, one entry per CDR3 protein. The sample yields under 850,000 distinct CDR3 sequences, under 20% seen once. The material was PBMCs from blood, obtained more than 4 days after vaccination. These receptors all stem from a man between 50 and 59 years old who received an inactivated influenza vaccine. Each CDR3 is given with its conserved first and last residue. Fields, in order: D gene, J gene, V gene, clone size, CDR3 DNA, CDR3 protein. A D gene is named only where the DNA matches it firmly. The size entry is marked missing in some rows and otherwise reads once, few, many or a size class.

.,TRBJ1-2,TRBV20-1,.,TGCAGTGCACCCACAGGCCGGGGATCCCTCTATGGCTACACCTTC,CSAPTGRGSLYGYTF
.,TRBJ2-1,TRBV4-3,.,TGCGCCAGCAGCCAGGCCTCGGGACGGTCGTTTTACAATGAGCAGTTCTTC,CASSQASGRSFYNEQFF
.,TRBJ1-6,TRBV27,.,TGTGCCAGCAGTTTTATGGGGGGTAATTCACCCCTCCACTTT,CASSFMGGNSPLHF
.,TRBJ2-7,TRBV7-9,few,TGTGCCAGCAGCTTAGCGGGTAGCGGACTGGTGACCTACGAGCAGTACTTC,CASSLAGSGLVTYEQYF
.,TRBJ1-4,TRBV20-1,few,TGCAGTGCTCGCCTGAGTTCAACTAATGAAAAACTGTTTTTT,CSARLSSTNEKLFF
.,TRBJ2-7,TRBV4-1,few,TGCGCCAGCAGCCAAGGCACTTACTACGAGCAGTACTTC,CASSQGTYYEQYF
.,TRBJ2-2,TRBV10-3,few,TGTGCCATCAGTGAGAAAGCGAACACCGGGGAGCTGTTTTTT,CAISEKANTGELFF
.,TRBJ2-7,TRBV6-2/TRBV6-3,few,TGTGCCAGCAGTTACTCGAAACTCGAGGACTTCTACGAGCAGTACTTC,CASSYSKLEDFYEQYF
.,TRBJ1-5,TRBV4-3,.,TGCGCCAGCAGCCAAGATTTAGGGAGGCCCCAGCATTTT,CASSQDLGRPQHF
.,TRBJ2-3,TRBV20-1,many,TGCAGTGCCCTGACACGTACGCAGTATTTT,CSALTRTQYF
.,TRBJ2-7,TRBV4-2,many,TGTGCCAGCAGCGCACTCGGGAGCCAGTACGAGCAGTACTTC,CASSALGSQYEQYF
.,TRBJ2-5,TRBV7-8,.,TGTGCCAGCAGCTTATCGGGCGGCTACTCCCAAGAGACCCAGTACTTC,CASSLSGGYSQETQYF
TRBD1,TRBJ1-4,TRBV11-2,.,TGTGCCAGCAGCGATGGACAGGGGGCGACTAATGAAAAACTGTTTTTT,CASSDGQGATNEKLFF
.,TRBJ2-5,TRBV20-1,few,TGCAGCGCCATGGAAGAGGGAGAGACCCAGTACTTC,CSAMEEGETQYF
TRBD2,TRBJ2-3,TRBV19,.,TGTGCCAGTAGTATCGGGACTAGCGTTCTTTCAGATACGCAGTATTTT,CASSIGTSVLSDTQYF
TRBD1,TRBJ2-1,TRBV11-2,.,TGTGCCAGCAGCTTAGGGGGGACAGGGTATCGGCAGTCCTACAATGAGCAGTTCTTC,CASSLGGTGYRQSYNEQFF
.,TRBJ2-3,TRBV4-1,.,TGCGCCAGCAGCCAAGTCAAGTTGGGACTCCCTTCAGAAGATACGCAGTATTTT,CASSQVKLGLPSEDTQYF
TRBD1,TRBJ1-2,TRBV12-3/TRBV12-4,.,TGTGCCAGCAGTCCGACAGGGGGCACGGATGGCTACACCTTC,CASSPTGGTDGYTF
.,TRBJ2-1,TRBV4-3,few,TGCGCCAGCAGCCAAGCTCAGGGTGGGCGAGAGCAGTTCTTC,CASSQAQGGREQFF
.,TRBJ2-1,TRBV5-1,.,TGCGCCAGCAGCTTGTCTGGGGGTCGGGGCAATGAGCAGTTCTTC,CASSLSGGRGNEQFF
.,TRBJ2-7,TRBV20-1,few,TGCAGTGCTAGATTTCCCGGAAGCTCCTACGAGCAGTACTTC,CSARFPGSSYEQYF
TRBD1,TRBJ2-3,TRBV4-3,few,TGCGCCAGCAGCCTTTCATTTACAGGGGGAACTAGCACAGATACGCAGTATTTT,CASSLSFTGGTSTDTQYF
TRBD2,TRBJ2-2,TRBV12-3/TRBV12-4,.,TGTGCCAGCAGTTTATCGCCTAGCGGGGGAGGCGGGGAGCTGTTTTTT,CASSLSPSGGGGELFF
TRBD1,TRBJ2-7,TRBV5-4,.,TGTGCCAGCAGCTGGGGTTCGGACAGGGGGTACGAGCAGTACTTC,CASSWGSDRGYEQYF
.,TRBJ2-1,TRBV28,few,TGTGCCAGCAGCGGAAAGGGTCGACTGGAGTTCTTC,CASSGKGRLEFF
.,TRBJ1-5,TRBV5-1,few,TGCGCCAGCAGCTCGGCAGGGGCGGTAGGTCAGCCCCAGCATTTT,CASSSAGAVGQPQHF
.,TRBJ2-3,TRBV3-1,once,TGTGCCAGCAGCCCGTTCGGGACGATCACAGATACGCAGTATTTT,CASSPFGTITDTQYF
TRBD2,TRBJ2-7,TRBV12-3/TRBV12-4,.,TGTGCCAGCAGCGACCGACTAGCGGGGGGGTACGAGCAGTACTTC,CASSDRLAGGYEQYF
TRBD1,TRBJ1-2,TRBV2,.,TGTGCCAGCAGTTCGACAGGGTTGGGCTACACCTTC,CASSSTGLGYTF
.,TRBJ1-1,TRBV5-1,.,TGCGCCAGCAGCTTGGGGAACACAGCGATGAACACTGAAGCTTTCTTT,CASSLGNTAMNTEAFF
.,TRBJ2-7,TRBV7-2,many,TGTGCCAGCAGAAAGCAGGGGAGCGGGCAGTACTTC,CASRKQGSGQYF
.,TRBJ1-3,TRBV5-5,many,TGTGCCAGCAGGACGGCTGGAAACACCATATATTTT,CASRTAGNTIYF
TRBD1,TRBJ2-7,TRBV28,.,TGTGCCAGCAGTTCGGACAGGGTAGCACTGCAGTACTTC,CASSSDRVALQYF
.,TRBJ2-6,TRBV7-2,few,TGTGCCAGCAGCTTGAGGACAGCAGACTCTGGGGCCAACGTCCTGACTTTC,CASSLRTADSGANVLTF
.,TRBJ1-5,TRBV6-1,few,TGTGCCAGCAGTCCTGGGGCCCTGGGCAATCAGCCCCAGCATTTT,CASSPGALGNQPQHF
.,TRBJ1-6,TRBV12-3/TRBV12-4,.,TGTGCCAGCAGCGACCGGGGGGGAAGGTCACCCCTCCACTTT,CASSDRGGRSPLHF
.,TRBJ2-3,TRBV6-5,.,TGTGCCAGCAGTTACTCTCAGATAAGCACAGATACGCAGTATTTT,CASSYSQISTDTQYF
TRBD2,TRBJ2-3,TRBV24-1,.,TGTGCCACCAGTGACGGACTAGCTAGCACAGATACGCAGTATTTT,CATSDGLASTDTQYF
TRBD1,TRBJ2-7,TRBV5-1,.,TGCGCCAGCAGCTTGGCCGTTGGGACAGGGGGCTACGAGCAGTACTTC,CASSLAVGTGGYEQYF
TRBD1,TRBJ2-3,TRBV5-1,.,TGCGCCAGCAGCCGACAACAGGGGGCCCGGTTGGTGGATACGCAGTATTTT,CASSRQQGARLVDTQYF
TRBD2,TRBJ2-1,TRBV11-2,.,TGTGCCAGCAGCTTAGAGGCTAGCGGGGTTCAGTTCTTC,CASSLEASGVQFF
.,TRBJ2-3,TRBV6-2/TRBV6-3,few,TGTGCCAGCAGTTACGCCGGGCGAGCGATCCCCACAGATACGCAGTATTTT,CASSYAGRAIPTDTQYF
TRBD2,TRBJ2-3,TRBV28,.,TGTGCCAGCAGTTCCGAACTAGCGGGAGGGCGGAATACGCAGTATTTT,CASSSELAGGRNTQYF